Below, 18 T cell receptor beta chains from the same sample are listed, as sequenced in a study of metastatic and nonmetastatic thyroid tumors (dated by TCRdb to 2019 to 2021). Libraries were prepared through PCR. The listed sequencing device is Illumina HiSeq 4000. Clones were called with MiXCR by TCRdb after fastp trimmed the public reads at Q25, and only in-frame beta chains were retained. In all, the sample holds about 4,900 clones, and 34% of those were seen once. Around 26% of the sample belongs to the ten largest clones. No treatment had been received by any patient before thyroid surgery. The sample was adjacent normal tissue. The receptors stem from a male donor with papillary thyroid cancer or a benign thyroid nodule (not recorded which). Some clones in this sample may be carry-over from other donors' samples.

The CDR3 loop reads CASGSWGSNEQFF. CDR3 nucleotide sequence: TGTGCCAGCGGATCGTGGGGGAGCAATGAGCAGTTCTTC. The J gene is TRBJ2-1, the V gene TRBV2; tentatively, D is TRBD1 or TRBD2 (5 bases each). V was pared by 8 bases and J by 6 bases, with 14 bases between. This CDR3 has 13 amino acids. Germline V gene lookup returns CDR1 SNHLY and CDR2 FYNNEI.

Note on this clone: One end of the junction does not line up with germline, which may come from a read error. The chain links TRBV12-3 or TRBV12-4 to TRBJ2-1; 11 nucleotides agree with TRBD2. The CDR3 contains 15 residues. In nucleotides, the CDR3 is TGTGCCAGCAGTCTGATTAGCGGGAGGGACAATGAGCATTTCTTC. Translation gives CASSLISGRDNEHFF.

This clone was seen more than once but under ten times. CDR3 sequence: CASSPRTSDYEQYF. The CDR3 coding sequence is TGTGCCAGCAGCCCTCGGACTAGTGACTACGAGCAGTACTTC. This rearrangement joins TRBV9 to TRBJ2-7; TRBD2 aligns across 7 bases. Germline CDR1 is SGDLS and CDR2 is YYNGEE. This CDR3 is 14 amino acids long. V was clipped by 4 bases and J by 3 bases; unmatched bases: 7.

This clone has ten or more counts. This sequence may be a read error, since a much larger clone differs from it by one base. This chain links TRBV30 with TRBJ2-5; TRBD1 matches 7 bases. CDR1 and CDR2 (germline): GTSNPN, SVGIG (reference sequence). V lost 2 bases, J lost 5 bases, and 8 bases stayed unmatched. The CDR3 covers 14 residues. The CDR3 loop reads CAWSSNTGDETQYF. CDR3 nucleotides: TGTGCCTGGAGTTCAAACACAGGGGACGAGACCCAGTACTTC.

The chain combines TRBV7-3 with TRBJ2-7; TRBD1 matches at 8 bases. With V trimmed by 5 bases and J by 5 bases, 5 bases remained unmatched. The CDR3 has 13 amino acids. Germline V lookup: CDR1 SGHTA, CDR2 FQGTGA. CDR3 nucleotide sequence: TGTGCCAGCAGCCCGGACAGGGACGACGAGCAGTACTTC. It is translated as CASSPDRDDEQYF.

This clone was counted a few times. The chain carries TRBV6-1 and TRBJ2-7; perhaps TRBD2 as D (6 bases). Trimming left V 7 bases short and J 0 bases short, with 19 bases between. Germline V gene sequence: CDR1 MNHNS, CDR2 SASEGT. CDR3 length: 16 residues. DNA for the CDR3: TGTGCCAGCATTCCCGGTCTAGCGTCTCTCTCCTACGAGCAGTACTTC. Residues: CASIPGLASLSYEQYF.

In this sample, this clone is large. This chain uses TRBV28 with TRBJ2-2; D is uncertain. Germline CDR1 is MDHEN and CDR2 is SYDVKM. Trimming took 7 bases from V and 4 from J, leaving 10 bases between them. The CDR3 is 13 residues long. CDR3 sequence (DNA): TGTGCCAGCAACCAGCGAATCACCGGGGAGCTGTTTTTT. Its protein product is CASNQRITGELFF.

This clone has only a few counts. The rearrangement links TRBV12-3 or TRBV12-4 to TRBJ2-7, with a weak D call TRBD1 (5 bases). V shed 3 bases and J shed 5 bases, with 11 bases lying between them. This CDR3 region has 13 residues. This CDR3 reads CASSLQGFHEQYF. CDR3 sequence (DNA): TGTGCCAGCAGTTTGCAGGGTTTCCACGAGCAGTACTTC.

This clone is labeled as medium-sized (0.01 to 0.1%). The genes are TRBV7-8 and TRBJ2-7; maybe TRBD2 (6 bases). The CDR3 is made up of 14 amino acids. V shed 4 bases and J shed 2 bases, with 12 bases lying between them. Germline V gene lookup returns CDR1 SGHVS and CDR2 FQNEAQ. This chain's CDR3 is CASSWTSGAYEQYF. DNA of the CDR3: TGTGCCAGCAGCTGGACTTCGGGGGCCTACGAGCAGTACTTC.

A word on this clone: A junction boundary mismatches the germline segment, possibly from a read error. The chain links TRBV18 to TRBJ2-1; D might be TRBD2 (5 bases). CDR3 length: 14 residues. Germline loops: CDR1 KGHSH, CDR2 LQKENI. CDR3 nucleotides: TGTGCCAGCTCACTGGCGGGCGTGATGAATGTGCAGTTCTTC. This gives the protein CASSLAGVMNVQFF.

This clone was seen more than once but under ten times. The chain carries TRBV12-3 or TRBV12-4 and TRBJ1-6, with 9 positions matching TRBD1. Germline trimming cut 4 bases from V and 7 bases from J; bases unmatched to any gene: 5. The length of the CDR3 is 15 residues. Here the CDR3 reads CASSYAGTGNSPLHF. The CDR3 bases are TGTGCCAGCAGTTATGCCGGGACAGGGAATTCACCCCTCCACTTT.

Here the CDR3 DNA reads TGTGCCAGCACGTGGGAGGGACGGGAAAAACTGTTTTTT. Protein sequence: CASTWEGREKLFF. The chain uses TRBV12-3 or TRBV12-4 and TRBJ1-4, with D perhaps matching TRBD1 (5 bases). Trimming took 7 bases from V and 8 from J, leaving 14 bases between them. The CDR3 is made up of 13 amino acids.

The genes are TRBV6-1 and TRBJ2-1, with 13 bases that match TRBD2. The CDR3 loop spans 14 amino acids. Trimming cost V 6 bases and J 4 bases; bases outside gene matches: 0. Germline-derived CDR1 and CDR2 are MNHNS and SASEGT. The CDR3 nucleotides are TGTGCCAGCAGGACTAGCGGGAGGTACAATGAGCAGTTCTTC. Protein sequence: CASRTSGRYNEQFF.

This clone was seen only a few times. CDR3 in DNA: TGTGCCAGCAGCGAGACCCTCACTCCCGGGGAGCTGTTTTTT. It is translated as CASSETLTPGELFF. The chain has TRBV7-9 and TRBJ2-2; D is uncertain. V was cut by 5 bases and J by 6 bases, with 13 bases left in between. This CDR3 is 14 amino acids long. CDR1 SEHNR and CDR2 FQNEAQ come from the germline V gene (reference sequence).

J is TRBJ2-2 and V is TRBV4-1; D is undetermined. The CDR3 spans 13 residues. Trimming left V 3 bases short and J 4 bases short, with 6 bases between. CDR1 is MGHRA, CDR2 YSYEKL, per germline. Here the CDR3 reads CASSHTVTGELFF. The CDR3 DNA reads as TGCGCCAGCAGCCACACAGTCACCGGGGAGCTGTTTTTT.

The chain has TRBV6-1 and TRBJ2-5; a possible D gene is TRBD1 (5 bases). Germline-derived CDR1 and CDR2 are MNHNS and SASEGT. The CDR3 has 14 amino acids. Trimming stripped 2 bases from V and 4 bases from J, with 11 bases between. CDR3 bases: TGTGCCAGCAGTGAACATGGGGCTCGAGAGACCCAGTACTTC. This gives the protein CASSEHGARETQYF.

By proportion, this clone is hyperexpanded. The chain has TRBV20-1 and TRBJ2-1; D unclear. The V end was cut by 0 bases, the J end by 1 base, with 7 bases between. The germline V gene encodes CDR1 DFQATT and CDR2 SNEGSKA (reference sequence). CDR3 length: 14 amino acids. DNA for the CDR3: TGCAGTGCTAGAGATTGGCTATCCTACAATGAGCAGTTCTTC. It encodes CSARDWLSYNEQFF.

The chain couples TRBV4-1 to TRBJ2-7; 7 positions agree with TRBD2. Losses at the gene ends were 4 bases for V and 2 bases for J; bases not matched to a gene: 11. The germline V gene has CDR1 MGHRA and CDR2 YSYEKL. The CDR3 spans 16 residues. CDR3 protein: CASSLFAGEPTYEQYF. The CDR3 coding sequence is TGCGCCAGCAGCCTCTTCGCGGGAGAACCCACCTACGAGCAGTACTTC.